The clone carrying this T cell receptor beta chain came up a few times. The antigen remains undetermined. J was trimmed by 1 base and V by 6 bases; bases with no gene match: 6. In germline, CDR1 is DFQATT, CDR2 SNEGSKA (reference sequence). The CDR3 covers 14 residues. The data were taken from a study of T cell repertoires in cytomegalovirus infection. The wider study: Through public TCR beta signatures, both CMV infection and matching HLA type were indicated. General observations from the study: The cumulative frequency of public TCR beta families distinguished individuals who carried CMV together with the relevant HLA. Dominating the ex vivo response were HLA-C-restricted CMV-specific TCR beta clonotypes.

One entry per CDR3 protein, called by TCRdb with MiXCR from the reads. The table has about 130,000 distinct CDR3 sequences, roughly a quarter seen once; the top ten hold 34%. This TCR was recovered from a human donor in good health (CMV status not recorded). Some clones in this sample may be carry-over from other donors' samples. What was sequenced was PBMCs, sequenced either directly or after in vitro stimulation (not recorded which). The chain carries TRBV20-1 and TRBJ2-3; the match to TRBD2 covers 8 bases. The CDR3 loop reads CSAEGAGGTDTQYF. CDR3 nucleotides: TGCAGTGCCGAGGGAGCGGGAGGCACAGATACGCAGTATTTT.